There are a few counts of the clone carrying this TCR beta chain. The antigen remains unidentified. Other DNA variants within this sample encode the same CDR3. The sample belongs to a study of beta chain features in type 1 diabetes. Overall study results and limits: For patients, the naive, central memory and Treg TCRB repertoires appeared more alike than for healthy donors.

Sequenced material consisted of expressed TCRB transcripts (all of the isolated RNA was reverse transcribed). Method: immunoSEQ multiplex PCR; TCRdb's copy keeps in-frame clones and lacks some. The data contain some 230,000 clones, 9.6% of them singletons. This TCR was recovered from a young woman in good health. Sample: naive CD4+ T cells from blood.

CDR3 DNA: TGTGCCAGCAGCGTAGGGGGTAGCGGGTCCTACGAGCAGTACTTC. Translating gives CASSVGGSGSYEQYF. The chain joins TRBV9 to TRBJ2-7; 7 bases line up with TRBD2. The CDR3 is 15 residues long. CDR1 SGDLS and CDR2 YYNGEE come from the germline V gene. Trimming at V came to 0 bases and at J to 1 base, leaving 4 bases not matched to a gene.